This TCR beta chain was sequenced for a study of blood T cell repertoires in COVID-19 (dated by TCRdb to 2018 to 2021). Broadly, across the study: Collaborator samples came from the United States, Italy and Spain and covered acute and convalescent phases of COVID-19. The material from the prospective study consisted of cDNA or gDNA derived from T cells, B-cell-depleted T cells, or PBMCs. Deeply sampled blood TCRbeta repertoires from subjects exposed to, actively infected with, or recovered from COVID-19 were included in the dataset. The repertoires were made available in a free public database intended to serve as a resource for research on the immune response to SARS-CoV-2. Samples came from the ongoing ImmuneRACE study (first 160 participants) plus 1,254 subjects from 6 global collaborators. A de-identified subject ID, COVID-19 status, age in years and sex were almost always included in the sample metadata. Where HLA class I and class II types were available, the types were taken from metadata supplied by the sample provider, not from assay-based typing. General study outcomes and caveats: How much clinical and demographic metadata was included differed by source and by participant, and the metadata was provided uncurated.

This clone showed up just once. The antigen it binds to is not known. The record has no base qualities; no much larger clone is one base away. TCRbeta CDR3 regions were amplified from genomic DNA by means of the immunoSEQ Assay, a bias-controlled multiplex PCR. Turning to the authors' computational methods: The number of nucleated cells in each sample was estimated from the amplification of reference gene primers within the assay. Sequence reads were collapsed and filtered to measure the absolute abundance of every unique TCRbeta CDR3 rearrangement. For each sample, productive Simpson clonality was calculated by taking the square root of Simpson's diversity index across productive rearrangements. Entries here come from immuneACCESS through TCRdb and include only in-frame sequences with V and J called. Some clones fail to appear in such tables; in the studies checked, an unresolved V gene covers under half of the shortfall, and the cause of the remainder is unknown. V, J and clone size are those of that table, while D and trimming were read from the DNA. The sample records approximately 440,000 clones, 90% of which are singletons. Approximately 0.65% of the sample rests with the top ten.

Enrolling through a virtual design, the prospective study's participants ranged in age from roughly 18 to 89 years and lived across roughly 24 United States geographic areas. In the prospective study, participants were assigned to cohorts based on the clinical history participants reported in a screening survey and a study questionnaire. Recovered participants in ImmuneRACE Cohort 3 were defined as having two consecutive negative NP/OP PCR tests, clearance from a healthcare professional, or resolution of symptoms. Each participant in the prospective study had whole blood, serum and a nasopharyngeal or oropharyngeal swab collected by mobile phlebotomists. Participants in the prospective study had the option to provide additional blood draws and questionnaires over a roughly 2-month period. Blood samples from the prospective study were shipped frozen or at room temperature prior to DNA extraction.

The germline V gene sets CDR1 to SGHRS and CDR2 to YFSETQ. V is clipped by 4 bases and J by 0 bases, and the sequence between their germline boundaries is 11 bases long. The CDR3 starts with the cysteine, ends with the phenylalanine, and has 15 residues. This entry keeps only the CDR3 DNA: 45 bases, framed from base 1. This clonotype originated in a man aged 18 to 35 who had recovered from COVID-19. The chain is assembled from TRBV5-1 and TRBJ2-1; the D gene is possibly TRBD2, with 5 bases matching. Sequencing was done on a sample of PBMCs or T cells enriched from blood (not recorded which). The encoded CDR3 is CASSPDYSSYNEQFF. The sequence in DNA is TGCGCCAGCAGCCCTGACTATAGCTCCTACAATGAGCAGTTCTTC. The full variable domain, completed from the reference TRBV5-1 and TRBJ2-1 proteins outside the CDR3, reads KAGVTQTPRYLIKTRGQQVTLSCSPISGHRSVSWYQQTPGQGLQFLFEYFSETQRNKGNFPGRFSGRQFSNSRSEMNVSTLELGDSALYLCASSPDYSSYNEQFFGPGTRLTVL.